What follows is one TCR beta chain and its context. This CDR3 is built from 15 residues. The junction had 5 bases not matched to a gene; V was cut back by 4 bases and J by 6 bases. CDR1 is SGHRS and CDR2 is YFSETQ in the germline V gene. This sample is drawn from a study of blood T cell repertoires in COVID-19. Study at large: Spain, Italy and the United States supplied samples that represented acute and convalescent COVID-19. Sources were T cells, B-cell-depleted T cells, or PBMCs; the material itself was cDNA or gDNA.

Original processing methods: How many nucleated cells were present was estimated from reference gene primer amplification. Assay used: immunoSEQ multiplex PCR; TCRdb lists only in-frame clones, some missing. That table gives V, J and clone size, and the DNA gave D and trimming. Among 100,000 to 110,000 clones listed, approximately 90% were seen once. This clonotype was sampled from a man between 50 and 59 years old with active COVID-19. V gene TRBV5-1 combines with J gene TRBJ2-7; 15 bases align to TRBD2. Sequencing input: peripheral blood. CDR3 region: CASSPGTSGRREQYV. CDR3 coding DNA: TGCGCCAGCAGCCCAGGGACTAGCGGGAGGCGCGAGCAGTACGTC.